The T cell receptor beta chain under discussion was sequenced for a study of shared clonotypes between healthy human individuals (TCRdb year 2020). Study-level background: The cohort included a few men and a couple of women between 18 and 49 years of age. For each donor, CD4 naive and CD4 memory were each given three plates, CD8 naive was given two plates, and CD8 memory was given one plate. The study deeply sequenced blood TCR repertoires of about 5 healthy adults to estimate repertoire size and the extent of clonotype sharing between individuals. To increase sequencing depth and limit assay-specific biases, different laboratories used diverse techniques to prepare libraries and sequence TCR repertoires. Per donor, leukapheresis produced somewhere between about 0.94 and 9 billion PBMCs.

Worth noting for this clone: Its antigen is currently not known. No much larger clone exists at a distance of one base, and base qualities are not known.

Using the deep immunoSEQ assay, multiplex PCR amplified TCR CDR3 regions from genomic DNA. Genomic DNA extracted from each cell subset was distributed evenly over all wells of several immunoSEQ 96-well plates, and each plate served as one replicate. For sorted subsets, each replicate PCR was loaded with roughly 200 ng genomic DNA, equivalent to approximately 33,000 T cell genomes. Purified libraries were quantified with a Qubit 3.0 fluorometer, sized on a Bioanalyzer 2100, and re-quantified with the KAPA Library Quantification kit. Every immunoSEQ 96-well plate was sequenced on a dedicated single-read 150-cycle Illumina NextSeq 550 flow cell. On the study's bioinformatics: Because only junctional sequences without quality scores were contained in the immunoSEQ output, filtering matching that applied to full-length reads could not be performed. Sequences were annotated with PyIR, a Python wrapper for IgBLAST v1.9, using IMGT germline references to assign V/J genes and CDR3. Reads were removed for weak V/J assignments (E-value above 1e-6), missing CDR3, stop codons, out-of-frame junctions, or ambiguous translated residues. V3J clonotypes were defined by identical inferred V gene, J gene, and CDR3 amino acid sequence. To compute the percentage overlap between repertoires, the number of shared unique clonotypes was divided by the size of the smaller repertoire. RTK rarefaction, the Chao1 estimator, and Recon v2.1 estimates of unobserved clonotypes were used to assess repertoire richness. OLGA was used to compute generation probabilities for all TCRbeta clonotypes that the gDNA method yielded from four donors. Not all clones reach the TCRdb copy of this immuneACCESS table, which keeps in-frame sequences only. Checked studies attribute under half of the gap to unresolved V genes and leave the rest unexplained. For V, J and clone size, that table is used; D and trimming come from the DNA. The sample includes about 2,200,000 clones, with 85% to 95% observed a single time. 1.7% of the sample is in the top ten clones.

The CDR3 measures 14 amino acids from cysteine to phenylalanine. Only the CDR3 DNA is retained, 42 bases long and in frame from the first base. Taken from the germline V gene, the CDR1 and CDR2 loops are SGHTA and FQGNSA. V sheds 1 base and J sheds 5 bases, leaving 9 bases between their ends. The full study reports these points: The small number of donors limited the genetic and exposure-history diversity represented. Sharing across a handful of donors was observed for approximately 4.6% of naive CD4, about 3.2% of naive CD8, 2% to 2.5% of memory CD4, and about 0.4% of memory CD8 clonotypes. Naive subsets generally had larger estimated clonotype richness than memory subsets did. Sampling was restricted to blood, and TCR repertoires in tissue are likely to differ from TCR repertoires in blood. Compared with non-shared clonotypes, clonotypes shared by all four sorted-subset donors had higher generation probabilities. Even with the large sequencing depth, rarefaction of the sorted-subset datasets indicated that sequencing was incomplete. Pairwise subsampling led to the expectation that sequencing depth would affect the degree of clonotype sharing among donors.

CD8 naive samples were obtained by positive selection for CCR7 among CD45RO-negative cells, yielding a CD45RA+CCR7+ population from which TemRA cells were excluded. The donors were healthy, HIV-negative adults with no recently reported acute infections or vaccinations. Every donor was a Caucasian adult residing in Nashville, Tennessee, USA. After blood collection by leukapheresis, PBMCs were isolated using Ficoll-Histopaque density gradient centrifugation and then cryopreserved in the vapor phase of liquid nitrogen. Analytical flow cytometry was used to check the purity and quantity of each magnetically sorted T cell population. Genomic DNA was isolated from each sorted fraction and quantified by UV absorbance on a Nanodrop 2000c.

This chain joins TRBV7-2 to TRBJ2-1; confidence is insufficient to name the D gene. The receptor was derived from a man aged 18 to 29 in good health. Some clones in this sample may be carry-over from other donors' samples. The source material was naive CD8+ T cells from PBMCs. The cell subset or site tag for this specimen amounts to: CD45RA+CCR7+. The CDR3 region: CASSLEIGHNEQFF. The sequenced DNA: TGTGCCAGCAGCTTAGAAATTGGACACAATGAGCAGTTCTTC. The reference TRBV7-2 and TRBJ2-1 proteins fill in what lies around the CDR3, so the full variable domain reads GAGVSQSPSNKVTEKGKDVELRCDPISGHTALYWYRQSLGQGLEFLIYFQGNSAPDKSGLPSDRFSAERTGGSVSTLTIQRTQQEDSAVYLCASSLEIGHNEQFFGPGTRLTVL.